The present TCR beta chain was sequenced within a study of T cells after yellow fever vaccination. In TCRdb, the 5' RACE reads were re-called with MiXCR into one record per CDR3 protein. The sample includes 150,000 to 200,000 distinct CDR3 sequences, roughly a tenth of them seen just once. The CDR3 consists of 15 residues. Per the germline V gene, CDR1 is SEHNR and CDR2 is FQNEAQ (reference sequence). Between the trimmed V and J ends, which lost 0 bases and 3 bases, there was a span of 11 bases. This clonotype was seen a few times. Antigen: not known. Study-level results: The presence of abundant clonotypes contaminating from the bulk population was possible in FACS-sorted repertoires. At approximately 95% for CD4 and 88% for CD8, most primary-vaccination clones showed up again after the booster.

The origin of this receptor is a man aged 18 to 29 who received the YFV17D yellow fever vaccine. This specimen consisted of CD8+ T cells sorted from PBMCs, obtained 45 days after the yellow fever booster vaccination. V and J are TRBV7-9 and TRBJ1-1; D gene uncertain. Here the CDR3 reads CASSLARDAYTEAFF. The CDR3 region has the DNA TGTGCCAGCAGCTTAGCAAGGGATGCCTACACTGAAGCTTTCTTT.